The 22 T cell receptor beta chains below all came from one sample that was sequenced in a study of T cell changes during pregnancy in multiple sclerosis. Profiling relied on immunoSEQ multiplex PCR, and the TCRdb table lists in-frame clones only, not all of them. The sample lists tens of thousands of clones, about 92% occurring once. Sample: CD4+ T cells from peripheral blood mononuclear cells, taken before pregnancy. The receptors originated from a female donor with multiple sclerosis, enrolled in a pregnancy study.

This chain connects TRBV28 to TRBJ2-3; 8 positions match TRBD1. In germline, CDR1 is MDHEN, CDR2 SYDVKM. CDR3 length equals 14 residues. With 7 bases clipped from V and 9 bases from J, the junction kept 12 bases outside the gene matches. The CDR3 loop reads CASTPDRVWSTQYF. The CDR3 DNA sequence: TGTGCCAGCACCCCGGACAGGGTATGGAGCACGCAGTATTTT.

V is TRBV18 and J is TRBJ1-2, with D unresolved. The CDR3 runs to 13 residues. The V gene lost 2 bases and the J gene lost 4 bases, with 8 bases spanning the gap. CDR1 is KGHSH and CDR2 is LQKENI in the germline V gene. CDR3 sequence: CASSPKEGYGYTF. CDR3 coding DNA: TGTGCCAGCTCACCAAAGGAGGGCTATGGCTACACCTTC.

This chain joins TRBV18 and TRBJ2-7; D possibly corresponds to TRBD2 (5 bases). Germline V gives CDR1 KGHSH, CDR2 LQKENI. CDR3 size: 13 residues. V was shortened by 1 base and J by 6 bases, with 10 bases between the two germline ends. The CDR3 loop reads CASSPQGAREQYF. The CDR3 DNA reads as TGTGCCAGCTCACCACAGGGAGCTCGCGAGCAGTACTTC. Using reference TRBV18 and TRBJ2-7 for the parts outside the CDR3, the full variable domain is NAGVMQNPRHLVRRRGQEARLRCSPMKGHSHVYWYRQLPEEGLKFMVYLQKENIIDESGMPKERFSAEFPKEGPSILRIQQVVRGDSAAYFCASSPQGAREQYFGPGTRLTVT.

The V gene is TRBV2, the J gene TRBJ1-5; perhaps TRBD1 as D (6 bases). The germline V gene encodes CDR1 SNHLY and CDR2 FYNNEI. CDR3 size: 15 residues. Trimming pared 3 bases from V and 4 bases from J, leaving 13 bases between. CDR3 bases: TGTGCCAGCAGTGACAGGGGTAGCAGGAATCAGCCCCAGCATTTT. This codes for CASSDRGSRNQPQHF.

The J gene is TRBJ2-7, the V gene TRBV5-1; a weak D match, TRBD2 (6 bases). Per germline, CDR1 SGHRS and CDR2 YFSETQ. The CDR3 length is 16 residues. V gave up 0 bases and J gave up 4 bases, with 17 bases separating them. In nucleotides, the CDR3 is TGCGCCAGCAGCTTGGGGGCCGGGGGACGCTCGTACGAGCAGTACTTC. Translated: CASSLGAGGRSYEQYF. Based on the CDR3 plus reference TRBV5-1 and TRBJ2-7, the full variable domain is KAGVTQTPRYLIKTRGQQVTLSCSPISGHRSVSWYQQTPGQGLQFLFEYFSETQRNKGNFPGRFSGRQFSNSRSEMNVSTLELGDSALYLCASSLGAGGRSYEQYFGPGTRLTVT.

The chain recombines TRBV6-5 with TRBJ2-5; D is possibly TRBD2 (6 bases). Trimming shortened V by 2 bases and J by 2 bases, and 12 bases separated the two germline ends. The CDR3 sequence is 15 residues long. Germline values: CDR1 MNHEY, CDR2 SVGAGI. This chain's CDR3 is CASSYGGAKQETQYF. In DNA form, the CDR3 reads TGTGCCAGCAGTTACGGAGGGGCCAAGCAAGAGACCCAGTACTTC.

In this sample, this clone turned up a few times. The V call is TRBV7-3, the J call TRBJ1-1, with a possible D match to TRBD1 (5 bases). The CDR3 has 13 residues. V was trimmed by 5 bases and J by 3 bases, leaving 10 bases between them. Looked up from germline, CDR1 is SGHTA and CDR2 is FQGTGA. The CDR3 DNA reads TGTGCCAGCAGCACCGACAGTTACACTGAAGCTTTCTTT. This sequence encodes CASSTDSYTEAFF.

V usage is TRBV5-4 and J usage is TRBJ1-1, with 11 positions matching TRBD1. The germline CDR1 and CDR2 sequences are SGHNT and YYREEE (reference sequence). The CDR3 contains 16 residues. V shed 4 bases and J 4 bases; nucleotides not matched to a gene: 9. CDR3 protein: CASSPGTGGTTTEAFF. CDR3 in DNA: TGTGCCAGCAGCCCGGGGACAGGGGGAACGACCACTGAAGCTTTCTTT.

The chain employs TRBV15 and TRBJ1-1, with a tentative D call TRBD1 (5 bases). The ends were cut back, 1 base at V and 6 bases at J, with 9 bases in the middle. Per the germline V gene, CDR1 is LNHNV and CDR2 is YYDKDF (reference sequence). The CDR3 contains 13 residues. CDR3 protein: CATSRAGGAEAFF. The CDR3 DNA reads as TGTGCCACCAGCAGAGCGGGAGGGGCTGAAGCTTTCTTT. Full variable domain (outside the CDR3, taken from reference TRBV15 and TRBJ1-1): DAMVIQNPRYQVTQFGKPVTLSCSQTLNHNVMYWYQQKSSQAPKLLFHYYDKDFNNEADTPDNFQSRRPNTSFCFLDIRSPGLGDTAMYLCATSRAGGAEAFFGQGTRLTVV.

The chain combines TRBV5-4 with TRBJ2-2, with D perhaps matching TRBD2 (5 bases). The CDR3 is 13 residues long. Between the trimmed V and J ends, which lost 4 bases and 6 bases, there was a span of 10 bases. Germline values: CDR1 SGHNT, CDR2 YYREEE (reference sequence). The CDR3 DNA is TGTGCCAGCAGCGTTCTAGCCGCCGGGGAGCTGTTTTTT. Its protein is CASSVLAAGELFF.

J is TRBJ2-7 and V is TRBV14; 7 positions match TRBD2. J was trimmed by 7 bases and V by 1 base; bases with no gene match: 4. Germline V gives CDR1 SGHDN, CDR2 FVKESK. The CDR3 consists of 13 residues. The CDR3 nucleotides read TGTGCCAGCAGCCAAGGATTAGCGGGTGAGCAGTACTTC. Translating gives CASSQGLAGEQYF.

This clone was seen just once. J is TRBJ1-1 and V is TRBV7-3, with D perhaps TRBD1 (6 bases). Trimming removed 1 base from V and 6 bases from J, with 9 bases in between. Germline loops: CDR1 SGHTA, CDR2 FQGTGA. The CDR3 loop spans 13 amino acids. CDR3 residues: CASSLNPGAEAFF. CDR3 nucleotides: TGTGCCAGCAGCTTAAACCCAGGGGCTGAAGCTTTCTTT.

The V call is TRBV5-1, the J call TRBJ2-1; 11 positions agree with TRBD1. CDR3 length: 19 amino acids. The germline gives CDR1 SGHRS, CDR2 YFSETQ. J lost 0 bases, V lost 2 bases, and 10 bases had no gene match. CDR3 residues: CASSFPGQGVNSSYNEQFF. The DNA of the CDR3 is TGCGCCAGCAGCTTTCCGGGACAGGGGGTGAATAGCTCCTACAATGAGCAGTTCTTC. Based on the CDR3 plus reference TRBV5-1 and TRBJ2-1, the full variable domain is KAGVTQTPRYLIKTRGQQVTLSCSPISGHRSVSWYQQTPGQGLQFLFEYFSETQRNKGNFPGRFSGRQFSNSRSEMNVSTLELGDSALYLCASSFPGQGVNSSYNEQFFGPGTRLTVL.

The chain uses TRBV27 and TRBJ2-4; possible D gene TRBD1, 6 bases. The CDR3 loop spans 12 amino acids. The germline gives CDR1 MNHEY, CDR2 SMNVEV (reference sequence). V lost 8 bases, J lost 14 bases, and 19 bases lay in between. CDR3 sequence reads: CASRDSTGLKYF. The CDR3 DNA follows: TGTGCCAGCCGAGACTCGACAGGATTGAAGTACTTC.

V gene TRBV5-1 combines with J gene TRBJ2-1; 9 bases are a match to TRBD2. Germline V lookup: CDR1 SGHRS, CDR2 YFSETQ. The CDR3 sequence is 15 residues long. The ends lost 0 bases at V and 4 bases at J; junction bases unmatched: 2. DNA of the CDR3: TGCGCCAGCAGCTTGGCTAGCGGGGTTTACAATGAGCAGTTCTTC. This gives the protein CASSLASGVYNEQFF.

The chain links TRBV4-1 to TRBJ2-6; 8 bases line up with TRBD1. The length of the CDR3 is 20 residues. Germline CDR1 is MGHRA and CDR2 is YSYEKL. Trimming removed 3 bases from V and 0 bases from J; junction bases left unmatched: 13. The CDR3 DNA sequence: TGCGCCAGCAGCCAGTATTTACCCGGGACAGGTTACTCTGGGGCCAACGTCCTGACTTTC. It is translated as CASSQYLPGTGYSGANVLTF.

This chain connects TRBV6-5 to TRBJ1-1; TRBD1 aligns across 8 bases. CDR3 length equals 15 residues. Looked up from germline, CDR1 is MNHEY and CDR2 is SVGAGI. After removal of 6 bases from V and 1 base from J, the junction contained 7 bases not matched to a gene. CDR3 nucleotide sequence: TGTGCCAGCAGACGCGACAGGGGTTGGAACACTGAAGCTTTCTTT. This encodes CASRRDRGWNTEAFF.

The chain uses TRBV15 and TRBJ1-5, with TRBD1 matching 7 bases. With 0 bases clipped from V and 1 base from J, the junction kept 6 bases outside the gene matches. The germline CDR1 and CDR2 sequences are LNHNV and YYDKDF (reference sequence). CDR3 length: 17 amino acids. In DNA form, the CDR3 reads TGTGCCACCAGCAGAGATCCGAGGGACAGAAGCAATCAGCCCCAGCATTTT. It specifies CATSRDPRDRSNQPQHF.

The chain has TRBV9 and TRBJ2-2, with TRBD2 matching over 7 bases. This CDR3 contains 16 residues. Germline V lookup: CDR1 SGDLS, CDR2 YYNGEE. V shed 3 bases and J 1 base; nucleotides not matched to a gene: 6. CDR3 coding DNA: TGTGCCAGCAGCGAACCCTTAGCGGGGAACACCGGGGAGCTGTTTTTT. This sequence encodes CASSEPLAGNTGELFF.

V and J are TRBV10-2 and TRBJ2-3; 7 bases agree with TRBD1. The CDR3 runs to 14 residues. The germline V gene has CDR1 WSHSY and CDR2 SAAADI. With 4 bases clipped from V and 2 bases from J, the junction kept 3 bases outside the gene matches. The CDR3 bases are TGCGCCAGCAGTGGGGGGACAGACACAGATACGCAGTATTTT. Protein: CASSGGTDTDTQYF.

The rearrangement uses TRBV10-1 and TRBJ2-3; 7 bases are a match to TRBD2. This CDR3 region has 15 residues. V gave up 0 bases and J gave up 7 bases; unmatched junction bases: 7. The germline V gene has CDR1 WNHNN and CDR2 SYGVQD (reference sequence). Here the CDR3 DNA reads TGCGCCAGCAGTGAGTCGGGGGGGTCAGCGAATACGCAGTATTTT. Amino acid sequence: CASSESGGSANTQYF.

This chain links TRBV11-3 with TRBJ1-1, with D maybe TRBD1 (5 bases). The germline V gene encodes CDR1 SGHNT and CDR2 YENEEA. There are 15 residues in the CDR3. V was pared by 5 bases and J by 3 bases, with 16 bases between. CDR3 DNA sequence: TGTGCCAGCAGCCAGGGAGGAGGGCTCGACACTGAAGCTTTCTTT. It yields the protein CASSQGGGLDTEAFF.